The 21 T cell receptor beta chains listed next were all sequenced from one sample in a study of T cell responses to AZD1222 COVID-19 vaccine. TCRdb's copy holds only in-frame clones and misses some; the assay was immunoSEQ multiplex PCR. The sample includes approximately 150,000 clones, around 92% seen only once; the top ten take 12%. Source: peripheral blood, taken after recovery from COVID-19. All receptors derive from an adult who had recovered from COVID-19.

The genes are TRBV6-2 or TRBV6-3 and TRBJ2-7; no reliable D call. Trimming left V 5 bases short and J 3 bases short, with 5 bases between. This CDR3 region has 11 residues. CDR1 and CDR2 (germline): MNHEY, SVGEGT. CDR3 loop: CASSPLYEQYF. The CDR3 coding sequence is TGTGCCAGCAGTCCCCTCTACGAGCAGTACTTC.

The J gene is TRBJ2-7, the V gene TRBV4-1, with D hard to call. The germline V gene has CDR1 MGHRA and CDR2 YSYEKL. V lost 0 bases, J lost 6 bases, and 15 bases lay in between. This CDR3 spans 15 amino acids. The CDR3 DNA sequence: TGCGCCAGCAGCCAAGAACCGGCAGGTATCTCCGAGCAGTACTTC. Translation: CASSQEPAGISEQYF.

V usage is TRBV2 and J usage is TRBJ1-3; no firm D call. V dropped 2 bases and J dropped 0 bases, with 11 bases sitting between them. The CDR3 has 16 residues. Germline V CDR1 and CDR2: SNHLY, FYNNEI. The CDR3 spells CASSEKERTSGNTIYF. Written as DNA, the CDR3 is TGTGCCAGCAGTGAAAAGGAAAGAACCTCTGGAAACACCATATATTTT.

Written as DNA, the CDR3 is TGCGCCAGCAGCCAGGAGGGCTCCTACGAGCAGTACTTC. Protein: CASSQEGSYEQYF. The chain combines TRBV10-1 with TRBJ2-7; tentative D call: TRBD2 (6 bases). Trimming pared 6 bases from V and 0 bases from J, leaving 9 bases between. The CDR3 sequence is 13 residues long. Germline values: CDR1 WNHNN, CDR2 SYGVQD (reference sequence).

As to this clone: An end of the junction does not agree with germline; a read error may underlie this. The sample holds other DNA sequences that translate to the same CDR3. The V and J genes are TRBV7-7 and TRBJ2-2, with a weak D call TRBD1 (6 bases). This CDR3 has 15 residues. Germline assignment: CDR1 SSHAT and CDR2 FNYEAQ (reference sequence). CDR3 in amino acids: CASSPDRTNTGELFF. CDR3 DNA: TGTGCTAGCAGCCCGGACAGAACAAACACCGGGGAGCTGTTTTTT.

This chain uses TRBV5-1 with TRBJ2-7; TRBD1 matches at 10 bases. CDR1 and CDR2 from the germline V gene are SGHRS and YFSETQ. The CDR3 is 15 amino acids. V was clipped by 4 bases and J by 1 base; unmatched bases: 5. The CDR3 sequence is CASSLGTGASYEQYF. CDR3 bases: TGCGCCAGCAGCCTGGGGACAGGGGCGTCCTACGAGCAGTACTTC.

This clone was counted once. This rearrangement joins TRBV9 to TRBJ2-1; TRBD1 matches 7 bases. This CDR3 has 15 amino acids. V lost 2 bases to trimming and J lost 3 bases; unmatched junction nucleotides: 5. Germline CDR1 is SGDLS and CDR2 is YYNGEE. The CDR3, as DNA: TGTGCCAGCAGCGTGGGGACAGAAATCTACAATGAGCAGTTCTTC. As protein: CASSVGTEIYNEQFF.

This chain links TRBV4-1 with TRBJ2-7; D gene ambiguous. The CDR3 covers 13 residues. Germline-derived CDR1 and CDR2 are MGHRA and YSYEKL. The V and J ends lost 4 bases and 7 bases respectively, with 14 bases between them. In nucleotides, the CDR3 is TGCGCCAGCAGCCCTAGGATGGGTTTGGAGCAGTACTTC. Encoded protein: CASSPRMGLEQYF.

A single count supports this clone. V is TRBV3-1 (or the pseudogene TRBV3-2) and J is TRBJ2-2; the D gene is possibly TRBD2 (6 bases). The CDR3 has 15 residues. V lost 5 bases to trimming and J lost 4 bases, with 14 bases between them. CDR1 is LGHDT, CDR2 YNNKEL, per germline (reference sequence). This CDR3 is CASSATGLPTGELFF. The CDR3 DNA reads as TGTGCCAGCAGCGCAACGGGACTCCCCACCGGGGAGCTGTTTTTT.

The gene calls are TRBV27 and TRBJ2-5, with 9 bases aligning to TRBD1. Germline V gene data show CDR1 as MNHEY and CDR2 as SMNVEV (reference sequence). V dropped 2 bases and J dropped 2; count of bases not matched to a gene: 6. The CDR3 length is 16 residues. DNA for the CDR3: TGTGCCAGCAGTTTAGTAACAGGGGGCGGTCAAGAGACCCAGTACTTC. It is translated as CASSLVTGGGQETQYF.

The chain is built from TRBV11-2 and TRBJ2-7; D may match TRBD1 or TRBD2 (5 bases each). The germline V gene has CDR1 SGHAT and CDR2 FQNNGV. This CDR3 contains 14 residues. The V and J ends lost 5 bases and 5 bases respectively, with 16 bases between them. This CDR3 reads CASSLLYGGHEQYF. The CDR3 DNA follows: TGTGCCAGCAGCCTTCTGTATGGGGGACACGAGCAGTACTTC. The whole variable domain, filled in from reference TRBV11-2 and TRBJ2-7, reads EAGVAQSPRYKIIEKRQSVAFWCNPISGHATLYWYQQILGQGPKLLIQFQNNGVVDDSQLPKDRFSAERLKGVDSTLKIQPAKLEDSAVYLCASSLLYGGHEQYFGPGTRLTVT.

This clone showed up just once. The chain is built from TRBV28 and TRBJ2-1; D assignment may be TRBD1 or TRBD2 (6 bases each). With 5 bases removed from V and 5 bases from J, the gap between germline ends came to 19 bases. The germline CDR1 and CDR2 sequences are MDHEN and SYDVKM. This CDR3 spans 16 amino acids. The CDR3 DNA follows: TGTGCCAGCAGTCCACAGGGAGAGCGGGTACACAATGAGCAGTTCTTC. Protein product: CASSPQGERVHNEQFF.

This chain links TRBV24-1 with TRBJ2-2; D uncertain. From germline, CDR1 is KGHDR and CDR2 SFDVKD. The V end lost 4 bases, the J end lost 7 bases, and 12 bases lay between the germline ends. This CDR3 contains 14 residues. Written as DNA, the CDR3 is TGTGCCACCAGTGAACGATCGGTTCTCGGGGAGCTGTTTTTT. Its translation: CATSERSVLGELFF.

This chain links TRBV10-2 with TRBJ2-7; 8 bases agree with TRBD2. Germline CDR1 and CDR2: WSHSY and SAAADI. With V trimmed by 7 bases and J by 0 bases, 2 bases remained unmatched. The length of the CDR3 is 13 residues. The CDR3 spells CASTGGRSYEQYF. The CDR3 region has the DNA TGCGCCAGCACGGGGGGGCGCTCCTACGAGCAGTACTTC.

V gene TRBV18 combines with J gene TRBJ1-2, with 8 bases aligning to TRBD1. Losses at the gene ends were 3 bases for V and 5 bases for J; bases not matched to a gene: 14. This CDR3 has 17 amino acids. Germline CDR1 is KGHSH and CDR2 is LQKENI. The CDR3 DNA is TGTGCCAGCTCACCCGGCCAGGGGGCGCCTAGGCTATATGGCTACACCTTC. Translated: CASSPGQGAPRLYGYTF.

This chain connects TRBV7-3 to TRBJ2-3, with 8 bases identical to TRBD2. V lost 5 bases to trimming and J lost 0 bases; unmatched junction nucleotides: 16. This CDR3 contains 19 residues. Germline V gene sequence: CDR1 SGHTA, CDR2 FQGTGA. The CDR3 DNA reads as TGTGCCAGCAGCCCCCCCCCGGGACTAGTGCTAACTAGCACAGATACGCAGTATTTT. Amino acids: CASSPPPGLVLTSTDTQYF.

DNA for the CDR3: TGCGCCAGCAGCGAGCTAACAGGGGAGAACACTGAAGCTTTCTTT. It is translated as CASSELTGENTEAFF. J is TRBJ1-1 and V is TRBV10-1; 7 bases agree with TRBD1. V lost 6 bases, J lost 1 base, and 8 bases stayed unmatched. CDR1 is WNHNN and CDR2 is SYGVQD in the germline V gene (reference sequence). There are 15 residues in the CDR3.

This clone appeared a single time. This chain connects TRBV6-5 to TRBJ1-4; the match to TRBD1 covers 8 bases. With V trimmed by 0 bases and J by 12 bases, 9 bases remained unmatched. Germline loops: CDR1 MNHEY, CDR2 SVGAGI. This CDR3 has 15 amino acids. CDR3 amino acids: CASSYSEDREVELFF. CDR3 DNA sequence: TGTGCCAGCAGTTACTCCGAGGACAGGGAAGTGGAACTGTTTTTT.

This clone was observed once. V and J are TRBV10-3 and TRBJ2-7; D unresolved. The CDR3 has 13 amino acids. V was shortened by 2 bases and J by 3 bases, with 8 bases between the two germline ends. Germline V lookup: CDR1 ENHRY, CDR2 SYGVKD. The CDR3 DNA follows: TGTGCCATCAGTGAGGCAGTAGTCTACGAGCAGTACTTC. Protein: CAISEAVVYEQYF.

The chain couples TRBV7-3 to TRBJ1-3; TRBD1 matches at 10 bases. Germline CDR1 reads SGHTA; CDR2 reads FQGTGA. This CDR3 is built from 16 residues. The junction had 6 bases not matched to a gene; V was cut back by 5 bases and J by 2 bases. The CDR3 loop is CASSVSGTGAGNTIYF. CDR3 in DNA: TGTGCCAGCAGCGTCTCCGGGACAGGGGCTGGAAACACCATATATTTT.

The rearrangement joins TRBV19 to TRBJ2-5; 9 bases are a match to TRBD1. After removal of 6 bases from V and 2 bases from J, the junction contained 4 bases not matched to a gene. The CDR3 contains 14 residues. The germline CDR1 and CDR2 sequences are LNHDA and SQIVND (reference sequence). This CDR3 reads CASRTGTGQETQYF. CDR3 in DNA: TGTGCCAGTAGGACCGGGACAGGGCAAGAGACCCAGTACTTC.